Here is one TCR beta chain with its context. These data belong to a study of blood T cell repertoires in COVID-19. CDR1 is GTSNPN, CDR2 SVGIG, per germline (reference sequence). Trimming stripped 2 bases from V and 0 bases from J, with 10 bases between. The CDR3 extends over 14 amino acids. Sequencing used immunoSEQ multiplex PCR; TCRdb keeps in-frame clones, though not all of them. Found here are under 300,000 clones, roughly 84% of them singletons; the top ten hold 4%. The material sequenced was peripheral blood. This TCR was recovered from a woman aged 40 to 55 with active or convalescent COVID-19. This chain joins TRBV30 and TRBJ1-2, with a possible D match to TRBD1 (6 bases). Here the CDR3 DNA reads TGTGCCTGGAGTCGAGGGGGAGCTAACTATGGCTACACCTTC. Translation gives CAWSRGGANYGYTF.